This T cell receptor beta chain is drawn from a study of human T cells and chemical hapten exposure (dated by TCRdb to 2020 to 2023). Turning to the overall study: For sensitization, 2% DPC in acetone was applied to a roughly 2 cm by roughly 2 cm area of upper inner arm skin. Weekly therapeutic DPC doses were additionally applied to the scalp of patients throughout the roughly 23-week study period. Patch testing on the upper back used Finn chambers containing 0.01% DPC, with scoring done after 6 days according to International Contact Dermatitis Research Group standards. The patient cohort, mostly female, included alopecia areata with under or over 50% scalp involvement, alopecia totalis and alopecia universalis. Libraries were pooled for sequencing, and per-sample TCR yields varied mainly because of small differences in library volumes within the pool. Peripheral blood TCR repertoire changes were tracked in vivo in alopecia patients during primary and secondary sensitization to the hapten diphenylcyclopropenone (DPC). Blood samples were taken from patients before sensitization (week 0) and then at 2, 6 and about 24 weeks after DPC sensitization. Approximately 28 alopecia patients provided blood for TCR sequencing at one to four time points (pre-sensitization, 2, 6 and 24 weeks). The research as a whole found: DPC sensitization did not change how many TCRs were above 1 in 1000 frequency, and no evidence was found of alterations in global repertoire structure. All patients had alopecia, a presumed autoimmune disease, so their immune response might differ from that of healthy individuals. Patch test score correlated positively with the number of PT1 expanded TCRs, reaching significance at thresholds 8, 16 and 32 but not at 4. Repeated subsampling changed both the strength of the expansion versus patch-test correlation and the threshold at which that correlation became significant. Compared with pre-sensitization or healthy control sets, expanded TCRs formed significantly more large CDR3 similarity clusters, which is consistent with antigen-driven responses.

The CDR3 holds 15 amino acids from the cysteine to the phenylalanine. Only the CDR3 part of the read is kept: 45 bases, read in frame from the first base. V gives up 3 bases and J gives up 2 bases, and the segment between their germline ends measures 11 bases. The method was RACE. Sequencing was carried out with a NextSeq 500. Library preparation attached unique molecular identifiers to individual cDNA molecules for quantitative, reproducible TCR counting. For every blood RNA sample, sequencing covered both the TCR alpha and TCR beta chains. In the paper's pipeline: Samples had a median of about 90,000 TCRs, with a range from roughly 23,224 to 700,000. The Decombinator software suite was used to annotate V, J and CDR3 in the TCR reads. Every sample was subsampled to the same number of TCRs (28,000) for the PS versus PT1 abundance plots. Expanded TCRs were defined as absent before sensitization and observed at least eight times at the 2-week time point. The public sequencing data were trimmed at Q25 with fastp and processed into clonotypes with MiXCR by TCRdb, which kept only in-frame beta chains. Every CDR3 protein is listed once, alongside the most common genes and DNA of its rows. These V and J calls originate from TCRdb's pipeline instead of the authors' own analysis. The sample profile shows a few hundred thousand distinct CDR3 sequences; roughly 6% of them were found once. The ten biggest clones cover more than 5.5% of the sample.

This clonotype has a count of ten or more. What this receptor recognizes is not known. One base away there is no much larger clone; base qualities are not given. What this sample's time point label stands for: patch test 2, 6 weeks after DPC sensitization. The meaning of the sample's treatment or condition label: therapeutic diphenylcyclopropenone sensitization with weekly scalp DPC. At every patch-test visit, the blood draw took place before the patch test was put on. Patients were considered eligible if aged 18 to 70, diagnosed with alopecia and deemed suitable for DPC therapy, and patients were excluded if pregnant. Unfractionated whole blood was collected in Tempus Blood RNA tubes, and total RNA was extracted from that blood.

Here the chain combines TRBV12-3 or TRBV12-4 and TRBJ1-5; no D segment can be confidently identified. The sequences come from whole blood, collected in connection with sensitization to the hapten diphenylcyclopropenone (DPC). The TCR sequence derives from a woman between 18 and 29 years old with alopecia areata. Some clones in this sample may be carry-over from other donors' samples. At the DNA level, the sequence is TGTGCCAGCAGTTTCTCCGTTGGGGGCAATCAGCCCCAGCATTTT. Its protein reads: CASSFSVGGNQPQHF.